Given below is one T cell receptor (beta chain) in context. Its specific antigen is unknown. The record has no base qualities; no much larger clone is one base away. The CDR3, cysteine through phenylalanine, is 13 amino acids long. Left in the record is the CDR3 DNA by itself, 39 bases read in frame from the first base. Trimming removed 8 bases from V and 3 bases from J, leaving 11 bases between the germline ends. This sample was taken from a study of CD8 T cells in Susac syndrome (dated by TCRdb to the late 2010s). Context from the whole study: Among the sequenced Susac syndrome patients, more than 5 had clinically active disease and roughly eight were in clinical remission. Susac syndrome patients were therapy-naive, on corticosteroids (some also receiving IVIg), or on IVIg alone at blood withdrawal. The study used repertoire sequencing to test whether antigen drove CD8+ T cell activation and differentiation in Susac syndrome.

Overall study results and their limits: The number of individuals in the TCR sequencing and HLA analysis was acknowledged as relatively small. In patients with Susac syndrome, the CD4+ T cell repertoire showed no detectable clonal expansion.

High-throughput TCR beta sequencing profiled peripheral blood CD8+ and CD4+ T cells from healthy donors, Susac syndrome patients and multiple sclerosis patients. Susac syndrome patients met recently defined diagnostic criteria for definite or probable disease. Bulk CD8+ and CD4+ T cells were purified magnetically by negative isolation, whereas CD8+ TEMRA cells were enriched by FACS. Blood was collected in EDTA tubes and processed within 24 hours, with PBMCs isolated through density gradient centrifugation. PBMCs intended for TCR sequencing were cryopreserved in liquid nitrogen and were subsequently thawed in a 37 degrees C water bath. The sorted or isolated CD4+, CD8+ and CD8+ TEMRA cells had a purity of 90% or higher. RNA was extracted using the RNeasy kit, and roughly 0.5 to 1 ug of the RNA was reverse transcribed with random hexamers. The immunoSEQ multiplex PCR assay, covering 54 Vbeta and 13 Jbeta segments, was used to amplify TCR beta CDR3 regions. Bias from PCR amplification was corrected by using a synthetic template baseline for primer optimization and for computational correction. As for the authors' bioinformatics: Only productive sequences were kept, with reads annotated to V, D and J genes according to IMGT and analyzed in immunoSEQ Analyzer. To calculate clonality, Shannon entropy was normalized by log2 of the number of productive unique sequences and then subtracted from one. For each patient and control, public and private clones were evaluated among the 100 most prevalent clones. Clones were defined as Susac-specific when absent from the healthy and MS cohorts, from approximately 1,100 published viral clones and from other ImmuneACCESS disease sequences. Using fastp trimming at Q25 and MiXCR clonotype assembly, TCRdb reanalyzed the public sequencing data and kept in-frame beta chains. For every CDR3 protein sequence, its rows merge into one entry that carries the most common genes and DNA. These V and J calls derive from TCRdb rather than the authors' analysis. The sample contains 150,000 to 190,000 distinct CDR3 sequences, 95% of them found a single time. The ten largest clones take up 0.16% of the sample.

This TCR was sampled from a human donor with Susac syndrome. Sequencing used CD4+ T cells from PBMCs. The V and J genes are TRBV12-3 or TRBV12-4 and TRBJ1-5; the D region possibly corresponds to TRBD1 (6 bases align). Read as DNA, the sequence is TGTGCCAGCGGCACAGGGTTCAATCAGCCCCAGCATTTT. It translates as CASGTGFNQPQHF.